This T cell receptor beta chain is from a study of blood T cell repertoires in COVID-19. About the research overall: The United States, Italy and Spain provided the acute and convalescent COVID-19 samples. PBMCs, B-cell-depleted T cells, or T cells provided the cDNA or gDNA that made up the material.

Between the trimmed V and J ends, which lost 5 bases and 1 base, there was a span of 12 bases. This CDR3 region has 15 residues. Germline V gene lookup returns CDR1 SGHNT and CDR2 YYREEE (reference sequence). As handled by the study authors: Counts of nucleated cells, estimated from reference gene primer amplification, were obtained. Only in-frame clones appear in the TCRdb table, and some are missing; sequencing was by immunoSEQ multiplex PCR. V and J calls and clone size come straight from that table; D and trimming were deduced from the DNA. This sample has about 170,000 clones, with over 80% found just once.

The rearrangement links TRBV5-4 to TRBJ1-4; possible D gene TRBD1, 6 bases. This sequence originates from a woman aged 60-70 years with acute or convalescent COVID-19. Specimen: peripheral blood. The CDR3 nucleotides read TGTGCCAGCAGGGATTGGGGGCGAACTAATGAAAAACTGTTTTTT. Translated, it gives CASRDWGRTNEKLFF.